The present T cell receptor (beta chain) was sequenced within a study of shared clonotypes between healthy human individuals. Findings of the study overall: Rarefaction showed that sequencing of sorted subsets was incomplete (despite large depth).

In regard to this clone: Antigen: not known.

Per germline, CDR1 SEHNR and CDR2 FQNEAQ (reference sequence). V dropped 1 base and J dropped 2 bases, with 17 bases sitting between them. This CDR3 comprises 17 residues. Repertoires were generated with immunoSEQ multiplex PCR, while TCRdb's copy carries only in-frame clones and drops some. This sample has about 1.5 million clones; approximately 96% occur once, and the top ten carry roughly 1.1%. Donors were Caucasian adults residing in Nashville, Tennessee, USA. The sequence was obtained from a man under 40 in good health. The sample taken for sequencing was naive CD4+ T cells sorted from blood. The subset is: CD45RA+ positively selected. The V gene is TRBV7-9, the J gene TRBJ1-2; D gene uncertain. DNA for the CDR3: TGTGCCAGCAGCTTAGAGTGGTGGCAGTCCACAAACTATGGCTACACCTTC. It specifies CASSLEWWQSTNYGYTF.